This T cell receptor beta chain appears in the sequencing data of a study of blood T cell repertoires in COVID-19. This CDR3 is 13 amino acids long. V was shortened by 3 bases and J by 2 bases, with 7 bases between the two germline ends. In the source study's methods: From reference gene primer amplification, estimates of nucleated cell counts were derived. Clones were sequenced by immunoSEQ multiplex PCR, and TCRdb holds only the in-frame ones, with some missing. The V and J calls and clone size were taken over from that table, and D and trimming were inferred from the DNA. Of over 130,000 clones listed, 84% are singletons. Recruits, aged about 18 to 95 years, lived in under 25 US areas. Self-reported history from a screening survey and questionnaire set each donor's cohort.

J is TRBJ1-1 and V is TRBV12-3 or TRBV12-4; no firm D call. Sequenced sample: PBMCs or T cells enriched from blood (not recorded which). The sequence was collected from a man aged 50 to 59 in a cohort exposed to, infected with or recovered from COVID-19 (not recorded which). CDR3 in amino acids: CASSLAGNTEAFF. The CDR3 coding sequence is TGTGCCAGCAGTTTGGCAGGAAACACTGAAGCTTTCTTT.